This is a list of T cell receptor beta chains from one sample in a study of T-cell memory formation after mild COVID-19. TCRdb analysed the 5' RACE reads with MiXCR anew, one entry per CDR3 protein. The repertoire holds roughly 51,000 distinct CDR3 sequences, with approximately 6.6% as singletons. The sequenced material came from PBMCs or a T cell subset sorted from them (not recorded which). These receptors originate from a man aged 18 to 29 who had mild COVID-19 (a few samples of this study predate the infection). Cell type and time point are not known. CDR3s include the opening cysteine and the closing phenylalanine or tryptophan. Each record gives: V gene, clone size, J gene, D gene, CDR3 DNA, CDR3 protein. The D gene is left open where the match is weak. Part of the rows lack a size; the others show once, few, many or a class for expanded clones.

TRBV28	NA	TRBJ1-2	NA	TGTGCCAGCAGTACTCCTGACAGGTCTAACTATGGCTACACCTTC	CASSTPDRSNYGYTF
TRBV9	few	TRBJ2-3	TRBD2	TGTGCCAGCAGCGTAGGCAGGGAGGGAGATACGCAGTATTTT	CASSVGREGDTQYF
TRBV11-3	NA	TRBJ2-2	NA	TGTGCCAGCAGCTTAGGGGGGGACGCCGGGGAGCTGTTTTTT	CASSLGGDAGELFF
TRBV12-5	NA	TRBJ2-4	NA	TGTGCTTCCGGGCTTTGGGCCAAAAACATTCAGTACTTC	CASGLWAKNIQYF
TRBV4-1	NA	TRBJ2-7	NA	TGCGCCAGCAGCCAAGACGTCCAGAATCTGGACGAGCAGTACTTC	CASSQDVQNLDEQYF
TRBV7-9	few	TRBJ2-1	TRBD2	TGTGCCAGCACATTAGCGGGGGGTCGCTCCTACAATGAGCAGTTCTTC	CASTLAGGRSYNEQFF
TRBV7-2	few	TRBJ2-2	NA	TGTGCCAGCAGCTCAACAAGACAGGCCGGGGAGCTGTTTTTT	CASSSTRQAGELFF
TRBV3-1	few	TRBJ1-4	NA	TGTGCCAGCAGCCACGCTAATGAAAAACTGTTTTTT	CASSHANEKLFF
TRBV11-3	few	TRBJ2-7	TRBD1	TGTGCCAGCAGCTTAACAGGGGGCGATTTCTACGAGCAGTACTTC	CASSLTGGDFYEQYF
TRBV4-3	few	TRBJ2-6	NA	TGCGCCAGCAGCTTGGCAGGGACGTGGGTCCTGACTTTC	CASSLAGTWVLTF
TRBV12-3/TRBV12-4	many	TRBJ1-5	NA	TGTGCCAGCAGTTTAAGTGGCAGGGCGGGCAATCAGCCCCAGCATTTT	CASSLSGRAGNQPQHF
TRBV4-3	few	TRBJ2-2	NA	TGCGCCAGCAGCCTATACCGGGGGCAAGGGCTGTTTTTT	CASSLYRGQGLFF
TRBV5-1	few	TRBJ1-1	NA	TGCGCCAGCAATTACGGGGGTTCGCGAACTGAAGCTTTCTTT	CASNYGGSRTEAFF
TRBV6-5	NA	TRBJ1-6	NA	TGTGCCAGCAGTAGGGGGGGCACCTATAATTCACCCCTCCACTTT	CASSRGGTYNSPLHF
TRBV12-3/TRBV12-4	few	TRBJ1-2	NA	TGTGCCAGCAGTTTATTACTGTCAGGCCGGGGTGGCTACACCTTC	CASSLLLSGRGGYTF
TRBV12-3/TRBV12-4	NA	TRBJ1-3	NA	TGTGCCAGCAGCTCAACAGTCTCTGGAAACACCATATATTTT	CASSSTVSGNTIYF
TRBV20-1	few	TRBJ2-5	NA	TGCAGTGCCCCGGGGCCGGACCAAGAGACCCAGTACTTC	CSAPGPDQETQYF
TRBV4-2	NA	TRBJ2-5	TRBD2	TGTGCCAGCAGCCAAGGGTATCTAGCGGGGCAAGAGACCCAGTACTTC	CASSQGYLAGQETQYF
TRBV30	NA	TRBJ2-3	NA	TGTGCCTGGCTCTCCGGCACAGATACGCAGTATTTT	CAWLSGTDTQYF
TRBV29-1	NA	TRBJ1-5	NA	TGCAGCGTTGCGTTCGGAGGGGGGAATCAGCCCCAGCATTTT	CSVAFGGGNQPQHF
TRBV5-1	few	TRBJ2-4	NA	TGCGCCAGCAGCTTTCAGGGGAGAAACATTCAGTACTTC	CASSFQGRNIQYF
TRBV20-1	NA	TRBJ2-7	TRBD1	TGCAGTGCTAGAGCTAGGGACAGGACCTACGAGCAGTACTTC	CSARARDRTYEQYF